These 22 T cell receptor beta chains were sequenced from one sample in a study of blood T cell repertoires in COVID-19. Libraries were prepared by immunoSEQ multiplex PCR; TCRdb keeps only in-frame clonotypes and omits some of them. There are 160,000 or so clones in the sample; 70% to 85% occur only once, and approximately 16% lies in the top ten. The sequenced material came from PBMCs or T cells enriched from blood (not recorded which). Receptors originate from a man aged 45-60 years who had recovered from COVID-19.

The V call is TRBV20-1, the J call TRBJ2-7; either TRBD1 or TRBD2 may fit D (5 bases each). CDR1 DFQATT and CDR2 SNEGSKA come from the germline V gene (reference sequence). The CDR3 is made up of 15 amino acids. Trimming pared 3 bases from V and 3 bases from J, leaving 18 bases between. The CDR3 is CSASGGASIFYEQYF. CDR3 sequence (DNA): TGCAGTGCTAGTGGGGGAGCTTCTATTTTCTACGAGCAGTACTTC.

The chain is built from TRBV19 and TRBJ1-5; perhaps TRBD1 as D (5 bases). The germline V and J ends were trimmed by 7 bases and 3 bases, with 10 bases remaining between them. This CDR3 has 13 residues. The germline V gene encodes CDR1 LNHDA and CDR2 SQIVND (reference sequence). CDR3 nucleotide sequence: TGTGCCAGTAAAACGGACATCAATCAGCCCCAGCATTTT. Amino acids: CASKTDINQPQHF.

The genes are TRBV3-1 (or the pseudogene TRBV3-2) and TRBJ2-3; tentatively, D is TRBD1 (6 bases). Germline V CDR1 and CDR2: LGHDT, YNNKEL (reference sequence). The CDR3 consists of 15 residues. V was shortened by 3 bases and J by 0 bases, with 10 bases between the two germline ends. This CDR3 reads CASSQNRASTDTQYF. DNA for the CDR3: TGTGCCAGCAGCCAGAACAGGGCTAGCACAGATACGCAGTATTTT.

This clone has a handful of counts. The chain joins TRBV5-1 to TRBJ1-2; 7 bases are shared with TRBD1. This CDR3 contains 14 residues. V lost 5 bases and J lost 7; bases outside the gene matches: 11. In germline, CDR1 is SGHRS, CDR2 YFSETQ. CDR3 amino acids: CASSFSGQSLGYTF. The CDR3 nucleotides read TGCGCCAGCAGTTTCTCGGGACAGAGTCTTGGCTACACCTTC.

The chain employs TRBV10-2 and TRBJ2-5, with 14 positions matching TRBD2. The CDR3 loop spans 14 amino acids. The germline CDR1 and CDR2 sequences are WSHSY and SAAADI. V lost 8 bases and J lost 5; bases outside the gene matches: 4. The CDR3 region has the DNA TGCGCCAGCTTGGGACTAGCGGGGGCGGAGACCCAGTACTTC. It yields the protein CASLGLAGAETQYF.

This chain connects TRBV5-1 to TRBJ1-3, with a weak D call TRBD1 (5 bases). Trimming removed 7 bases at V and 4 bases at J, with 15 bases between. Germline V gives CDR1 SGHRS, CDR2 YFSETQ. This CDR3 has 14 residues. Here the CDR3 reads CASGAGGNGNTIYF. CDR3 sequence (DNA): TGCGCCAGCGGGGCGGGGGGGAACGGAAACACCATATATTTT.

This chain connects TRBV6-6 to TRBJ1-2, with a weak D call TRBD1 (6 bases). CDR3 length: 15 residues. Germline-derived CDR1 and CDR2 are MNHNY and SVGAGI (reference sequence). V lost 0 bases and J lost 4, with 12 bases in between. CDR3: CASSYSETGTYGYTF. Here the CDR3 DNA reads TGTGCCAGCAGTTACTCGGAGACAGGTACCTATGGCTACACCTTC.

As to this clone: One end of the junction does not line up with germline, which may come from a read error. The V call is TRBV20-1, the J call TRBJ1-1, with no clear D. The germline CDR1 and CDR2 sequences are DFQATT and SNEGSKA (reference sequence). The CDR3 is 10 amino acids. This CDR3 reads CRGRGTEAFF. CDR3 DNA: TGTAGAGGGCGTGGAACTGAAGCTTTCTTT.

This clone was seen a handful of times. Other DNA variants within this sample encode the same CDR3. The chain is built from TRBV7-9 and TRBJ1-1; D gene unclear. The CDR3 sequence is 14 residues long. Trimming shortened V by 0 bases and J by 1 base, and 6 bases separated the two germline ends. Germline CDR1 is SEHNR and CDR2 is FQNEAQ (reference sequence). CDR3 DNA: TGTGCCAGCAGCTTAGCTGCAGGGAACACTGAAGCTTTCTTT. Translated, it gives CASSLAAGNTEAFF.

The chain has TRBV18 and TRBJ1-5, with TRBD1 identical over 9 bases. Germline lookup yields CDR1 KGHSH and CDR2 LQKENI. The CDR3 is 15 residues long. V lost 4 bases and J lost 3; bases outside the gene matches: 4. The CDR3 region is CASSQGTGNNQPQHF. CDR3 DNA: TGTGCCAGCTCACAAGGGACAGGGAACAATCAGCCCCAGCATTTT.

The V and J genes are TRBV3-1 (or the pseudogene TRBV3-2) and TRBJ1-2; a weak D match, TRBD1 (6 bases). V dropped 1 base and J dropped 2 bases, with 11 bases sitting between them. CDR1 and CDR2 from the germline V gene are LGHDT and YNNKEL (reference sequence). The CDR3 is made up of 15 amino acids. For the CDR3, the DNA is TGTGCCAGCAGCCAAGCTAACAGGGTGAACTATGGCTACACCTTC. Amino acids: CASSQANRVNYGYTF.

This chain links TRBV10-2 with TRBJ1-6; weak D call: TRBD1 (5 bases). The CDR3 totals 13 residues. From germline, CDR1 is WSHSY and CDR2 SAAADI. Deletions cut 8 bases from V and 7 bases from J, with 12 bases between. CDR3 in amino acids: CASSGVGNSPLHF. CDR3 in DNA: TGCGCCAGCTCGGGGGTCGGGAATTCACCCCTCCACTTT.

The chain couples TRBV7-9 to TRBJ2-1; 9 positions agree with TRBD2. The CDR3 extends over 16 amino acids. The J segment lost 5 bases and the V segment lost 4 bases, leaving 9 bases of the junction unmatched. The germline CDR1 and CDR2 sequences are SEHNR and FQNEAQ (reference sequence). The CDR3 sequence is CASSSSGSGGNNEQFF. CDR3 in DNA: TGTGCCAGCAGCTCTTCGGGTAGCGGGGGTAACAATGAGCAGTTCTTC.

This CDR3 reads CASSQDLYSGGYTF. CDR3 DNA: TGTGCCAGCAGCCAAGACCTTTACAGTGGTGGCTACACCTTC. This sequence joins TRBV3-1 (or the pseudogene TRBV3-2) and TRBJ1-2, with unresolved D. In germline, CDR1 is LGHDT, CDR2 YNNKEL (reference sequence). The V end was cut by 0 bases, the J end by 7 bases, with 12 bases between. This CDR3 spans 14 amino acids.

The chain recombines TRBV11-1 with TRBJ2-7, with TRBD2 matching over 10 bases. Germline trimming cut 3 bases from V and 2 bases from J; bases unmatched to any gene: 7. The CDR3 has 16 amino acids. Germline CDR1 SGHAT, CDR2 FQDESV (reference sequence). The CDR3 sequence is CASSFTPLAGAYEQYF. The CDR3 DNA sequence: TGTGCCAGCAGCTTTACCCCCCTAGCGGGAGCCTACGAGCAGTACTTC.

The gene calls are TRBV7-9 and TRBJ2-3; D might be TRBD1 (5 bases). Germline V gives CDR1 SEHNR, CDR2 FQNEAQ (reference sequence). Between the trimmed V and J ends, which lost 3 bases and 4 bases, there was a span of 8 bases. This CDR3 spans 13 amino acids. The CDR3 sequence is CASSLTDADTQYF. The CDR3 DNA sequence: TGTGCCAGCAGCTTGACAGATGCAGATACGCAGTATTTT.

This clone showed up just once. The chain is built from TRBV30 and TRBJ1-2, with D unclear. V was shortened by 4 bases and J by 4 bases, with 7 bases between the two germline ends. This CDR3 spans 11 amino acids. Germline values: CDR1 GTSNPN, CDR2 SVGIG (reference sequence). The CDR3 reads CAWTRFYGYTF. CDR3 DNA sequence: TGTGCCTGGACCAGGTTCTATGGCTACACCTTC.

The chain uses TRBV11-2 and TRBJ1-2, with 8 positions matching TRBD1. CDR1 is SGHAT and CDR2 is FQNNGV in the germline V gene. The CDR3 has 15 residues. Losses at the gene ends were 2 bases for V and 5 bases for J; bases not matched to a gene: 7. CDR3 DNA sequence: TGTGCCAGCAGCTTATATCAGGGGGCGCGTTATGGCTACACCTTC. It encodes CASSLYQGARYGYTF.

This sequence joins TRBV10-1 and TRBJ1-1, with D possibly matching TRBD1 (5 bases). In germline, CDR1 is WNHNN, CDR2 SYGVQD (reference sequence). The CDR3 is 13 amino acids. V lost 6 bases to trimming and J lost 5 bases, with 13 bases between them. The CDR3 sequence: CASREGSRTEAFF. The CDR3 nucleotides are TGCGCCAGCAGGGAGGGGAGTCGGACTGAAGCTTTCTTT.

The chain carries TRBV5-1 and TRBJ1-2, with 8 bases lining up with TRBD1. The V and J ends lost 4 bases and 8 bases, in that order; junction bases with no gene match: 13. CDR3 size: 15 residues. From germline, CDR1 is SGHRS and CDR2 YFSETQ. CDR3 amino acids: CASSVSGDRGFGYTF. The CDR3 DNA sequence: TGCGCCAGCAGCGTTTCAGGTGACAGGGGCTTCGGCTACACCTTC.

The CDR3 nucleotides are TGTGCCAGCTCACAGGACACGTACACTGAAGCTTTCTTT. Its translation is CASSQDTYTEAFF. The V and J genes are TRBV18 and TRBJ1-1; the D gene is possibly TRBD1 (5 bases). Germline assignment: CDR1 KGHSH and CDR2 LQKENI. This CDR3 has 13 amino acids. V lost 4 bases and J lost 3, with 9 bases in between. Full variable domain (outside the CDR3, taken from reference TRBV18 and TRBJ1-1): NAGVMQNPRHLVRRRGQEARLRCSPMKGHSHVYWYRQLPEEGLKFMVYLQKENIIDESGMPKERFSAEFPKEGPSILRIQQVVRGDSAAYFCASSQDTYTEAFFGQGTRLTVV.

The V gene is TRBV5-1, the J gene TRBJ1-1, with 8 bases identical to TRBD1. The CDR3 spans 17 residues. The V and J ends lost 0 bases and 7 bases, in that order; junction bases with no gene match: 14. Per germline, CDR1 SGHRS and CDR2 YFSETQ. The CDR3 region is CASSLEGTGFLRGEAFF. The CDR3 DNA is TGCGCCAGCAGCTTGGAAGGGACAGGATTCCTGAGGGGTGAAGCTTTCTTT. Full variable domain (remainder filled in from reference TRBV5-1 and TRBJ1-1): KAGVTQTPRYLIKTRGQQVTLSCSPISGHRSVSWYQQTPGQGLQFLFEYFSETQRNKGNFPGRFSGRQFSNSRSEMNVSTLELGDSALYLCASSLEGTGFLRGEAFFGQGTRLTVV.